This T cell receptor beta chain was obtained from a study of T-cell reconstitution after alpha-beta-depleted transplantation in children. The germline V and J ends were trimmed by 4 bases and 1 base, with 8 bases remaining between them. This CDR3 has 14 residues. Germline assignment: CDR1 LNHNV and CDR2 YYDKDF (reference sequence). Preparation of the TCRbeta library involved a method that used unique molecular identifiers. TCRdb fed the PCR reads into MiXCR, producing one record per CDR3 protein. The sample gives roughly 500,000 distinct CDR3 sequences, approximately 13% of which show up once; around 6% is in the top ten. This clonotype was counted between two and nine times.

The TCR sequence derives from a human donor who donated a stem cell graft to a child with combined immunodeficiency. The chain uses TRBV15 and TRBJ2-1; possibly TRBD1 for D (5 bases). The source material was PBMCs from the stem cell graft donor, sampled from the stem cell graft. CDR3 nucleotide sequence: TGTGCCACCAGCAAAGCAGGGTCCTACAATGAGCAGTTCTTC. It translates to CATSKAGSYNEQFF.